This is a list of T cell receptor beta chains from one sample in a study of blood T cell repertoires in COVID-19. Data came from immunoSEQ multiplex PCR; TCRdb stores just in-frame clones and leaves some out. The table records roughly 240,000 clones, around 86% of them present only once. Input material: peripheral blood. Source of these receptors: a woman aged 60-70 years who had recovered from COVID-19. CDR3s include the opening cysteine and the closing phenylalanine or tryptophan. D genes are given only for firm matches. Not every row has a clone size; where given, it reads once, few, many or a size class.

clone_size | j_call | v_call | d_call | cdr3_aa | cdr3_nt
. | TRBJ1-4 | TRBV9 | TRBD1 | CASSFGQGGEKLFF | TGTGCCAGCAGCTTCGGACAGGGAGGAGAAAAACTGTTTTTT
. | TRBJ2-7 | TRBV7-3 | TRBD2 | CASSLWAGGSYEQYF | TGTGCCAGCAGCTTATGGGCGGGGGGCTCCTACGAGCAGTACTTC
. | TRBJ1-6 | TRBV5-6 | TRBD1 | CASSLGGRYYNSPLHF | TGTGCCAGCAGCTTAGGGGGCAGGTACTATAATTCACCCCTCCACTTT
. | TRBJ2-3 | TRBV5-4 | TRBD2 | CASSLGTSESTDTQYF | TGTGCCAGCAGCTTAGGGACTAGCGAGAGCACAGATACGCAGTATTTT
. | TRBJ2-5 | TRBV3-1/TRBV3-2 | . | CASSQGGGARTQYF | TGTGCCAGCAGCCAAGGGGGCGGGGCAAGGACCCAGTACTTC
. | TRBJ2-1 | TRBV5-1 | TRBD2 | CASSLVSGGVNGEQFF | TGCGCCAGCAGCTTGGTTAGCGGGGGGGTCAATGGTGAGCAGTTCTTC
. | TRBJ2-3 | TRBV7-2 | TRBD2 | CASSMVAGGRADTQYF | TGTGCCAGCAGCATGGTAGCGGGGGGCCGTGCAGATACGCAGTATTTT
once | TRBJ2-1 | TRBV6-5 | . | CASCTQGPYNEQFF | TGTGCCAGCTGTACGCAGGGTCCCTACAATGAGCAGTTCTTC
. | TRBJ2-7 | TRBV27 | TRBD2 | CASSFSGAQEQYF | TGTGCCAGCAGTTTCAGCGGGGCCCAGGAGCAGTACTTC
. | TRBJ2-1 | TRBV10-1 | TRBD2 | CASSRTSGEGSSYNEQFF | TGCGCCAGCAGTCGGACTAGCGGGGAGGGGAGCTCCTACAATGAGCAGTTCTTC